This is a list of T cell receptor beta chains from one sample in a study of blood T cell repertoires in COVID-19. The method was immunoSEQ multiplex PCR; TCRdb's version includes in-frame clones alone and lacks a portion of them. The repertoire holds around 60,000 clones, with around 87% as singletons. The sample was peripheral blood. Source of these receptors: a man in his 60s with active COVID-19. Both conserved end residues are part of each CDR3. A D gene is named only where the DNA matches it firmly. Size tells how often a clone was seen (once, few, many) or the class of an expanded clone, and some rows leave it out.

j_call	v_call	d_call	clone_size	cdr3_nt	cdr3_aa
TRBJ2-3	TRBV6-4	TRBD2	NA	TGTGCCAGCAGCTCCAGCGGGGGGGCGACAGATACGCAGTATTTT	CASSSSGGATDTQYF
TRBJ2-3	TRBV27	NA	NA	TGTGCCAGCAGTTTTTCCGGGGAGATCACAGATACGCAGTATTTT	CASSFSGEITDTQYF
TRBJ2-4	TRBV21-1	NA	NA	TGTGCCAGCAGACCGACCGGGGACTGTGACATTCAGTACTTC	CASRPTGDCDIQYF
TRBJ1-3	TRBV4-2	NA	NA	TGTGCCAGCAGCCAGCCGCGAGACTCTGGAAACACCATATATTTT	CASSQPRDSGNTIYF
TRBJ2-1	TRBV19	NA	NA	TGTGCCAGTAGTATCTCGAACAGGGAATCCTACAATGAGCAGTTCTTC	CASSISNRESYNEQFF
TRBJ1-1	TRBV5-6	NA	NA	TGTGCCAGCAGCTGGAGCCTGATGAACACTGAAGCTTTCTTT	CASSWSLMNTEAFF
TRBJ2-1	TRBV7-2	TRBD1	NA	TGTGCCAGCAGCCTCCGGGACAGGGGGGGCAATGAGCAGTTCTTC	CASSLRDRGGNEQFF
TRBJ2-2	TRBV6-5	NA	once	TGTGCCACCACTCGTTTTAGCGCCGGGGAGCTGTTTTTT	CATTRFSAGELFF
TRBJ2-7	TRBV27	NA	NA	TGTGCCAGCCGACAGTACCCCTCCTACGAGCAGTACTTC	CASRQYPSYEQYF
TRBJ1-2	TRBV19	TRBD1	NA	TGTGCCAGTAGTGCATCCGGACAGGGAACCTATGGCTACACCTTC	CASSASGQGTYGYTF
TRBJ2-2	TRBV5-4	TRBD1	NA	TGTGCCAGCAGCCCGCTAGGGGGCTACGGCACCGGGGAGCTGTTTTTT	CASSPLGGYGTGELFF
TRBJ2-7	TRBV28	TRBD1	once	TGTGCCAGCAGTTTAGTGGCCGTTACAGGGGAAACCTACGAGCAGTACTTC	CASSLVAVTGETYEQYF
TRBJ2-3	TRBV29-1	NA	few	TGCAGCGTGAGGGGGGGCCCAACGGGAGATACGCAGTATTTT	CSVRGGPTGDTQYF
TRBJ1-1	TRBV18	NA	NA	TGTGCCAGCTCACTCGGCGGGGACACTGAAGCTTTCTTT	CASSLGGDTEAFF
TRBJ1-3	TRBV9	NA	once	TGTGCCAGCAGCCTGGACAGCTATAACTCTGGAAACACCATATATTTT	CASSLDSYNSGNTIYF
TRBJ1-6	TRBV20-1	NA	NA	TGCAGTGCTAGTAAGGCGGTCACGCCCCTCCACTTT	CSASKAVTPLHF
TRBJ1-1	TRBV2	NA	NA	TGTGCCAGCAGTGAAGATATTGCGGGGGGCACTGAAGCTTTCTTT	CASSEDIAGGTEAFF
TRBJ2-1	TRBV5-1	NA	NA	TGCGCCAGTACCCCGTCGGGGGGCACGGTTTACAATGAGCAGTTCTTC	CASTPSGGTVYNEQFF
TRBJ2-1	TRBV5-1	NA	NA	TGCGCCAGCAGCTTGGAAGGGGGACCCGAGTTCTTC	CASSLEGGPEFF
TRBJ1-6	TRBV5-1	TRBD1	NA	TGCGCCAGCAGCCAACAGGGGGCCGAGACGCCCCTCCACTTT	CASSQQGAETPLHF
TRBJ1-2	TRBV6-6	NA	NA	TGTGCCAGCAGTTACGCCGGGAACTATGGCTACACCTTC	CASSYAGNYGYTF
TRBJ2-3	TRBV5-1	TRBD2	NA	TGCGCCAGCAGCTTCGGGACTACCAACCCAAGGGATACGCAGTATTTT	CASSFGTTNPRDTQYF
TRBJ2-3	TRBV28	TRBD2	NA	TGTGCCAGCAGTTTGAATCTGGGAGGGGCGATGGGCACAGATACGCAGTATTTT	CASSLNLGGAMGTDTQYF
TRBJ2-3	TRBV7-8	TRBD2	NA	TGTGCCAGCAGCTTCACTAGCGGGAGGGCAGATACGCAGTATTTT	CASSFTSGRADTQYF
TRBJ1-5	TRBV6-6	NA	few	TGTGCCAGCAGTTACTCCGCAGGGGTCAATCAGCCCCAGCATTTT	CASSYSAGVNQPQHF
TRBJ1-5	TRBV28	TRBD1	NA	TGTGCCAGCAGTTTGACAGGGAACGTTAAGCAGCCCCAGCATTTT	CASSLTGNVKQPQHF
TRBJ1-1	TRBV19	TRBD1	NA	TGTGCCAGTAGTCGGACAGGGGAGGGCACTGAAGCTTTCTTT	CASSRTGEGTEAFF
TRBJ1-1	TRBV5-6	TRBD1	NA	TGTGCCAGCAGCCTCACAGGGGCACCTGACACTGAAGCTTTCTTT	CASSLTGAPDTEAFF
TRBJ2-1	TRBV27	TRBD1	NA	TGTGCCAGCAGTTCGGGGGCGACAGGGGTACATGAGCAGTTCTTC	CASSSGATGVHEQFF
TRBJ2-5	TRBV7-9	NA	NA	TGTGCCAGCAGCGACTCCCCGGCCGGACAAGAGACCCAGTACTTC	CASSDSPAGQETQYF
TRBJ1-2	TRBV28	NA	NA	TGTGCCAGCAGAATGGACAGATCTGGCTATGGCTACACCTTC	CASRMDRSGYGYTF
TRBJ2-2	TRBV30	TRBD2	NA	TGTGCCTGGAAGGGACTAGCGGGGACGAACACCGGGGAGCTGTTTTTT	CAWKGLAGTNTGELFF
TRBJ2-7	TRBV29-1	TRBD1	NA	TGCAGCGTTGAAGAGACAGGGGGTGGCGAGCAGTACTTC	CSVEETGGGEQYF
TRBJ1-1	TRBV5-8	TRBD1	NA	TGTGCCAGCAGCCTAGACAGGGGCATGAACACTGAAGCTTTCTTT	CASSLDRGMNTEAFF
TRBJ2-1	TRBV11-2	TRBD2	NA	TGTGCCAGCAGCGGACTAGCGGGGGGGCTGGACAATGAGCAGTTCTTC	CASSGLAGGLDNEQFF
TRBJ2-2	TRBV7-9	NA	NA	TGTGCCATCCTAAACCGGGCCACAGGGTATGAAGGGGAGCTGTTTTTT	CAILNRATGYEGELFF
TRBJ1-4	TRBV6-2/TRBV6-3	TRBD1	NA	TGTGCCAGCAGTTATCCCGGCAGGGGGTTGCGGACTAATGAAAAACTGTTTTTT	CASSYPGRGLRTNEKLFF